The 18 T cell receptor beta chains below were found in one sample sequenced in a study of blood T cells in healthy people across ages. Primers used in a second PCR of about 6 to 12 cycles were a sample-barcoded 5' primer and a J-beta primer mix. TCRdb recomputed calls from the 5' RACE reads with MiXCR, one row per CDR3 protein. The sample lists about 1.4 million distinct CDR3 sequences; around 59% were seen once. Sample: blood. These receptors were obtained from a man aged 18 to 29 in good health.

The rearrangement joins TRBV14 to TRBJ1-2; D gene uncertain. The CDR3 is made up of 18 amino acids. CDR1 is SGHDN and CDR2 is FVKESK in the germline V gene. With 0 bases removed from V and 1 base from J, the gap between germline ends came to 18 bases. In DNA, the CDR3 is TGTGCCAGCAGCCAAGATCGAGGGAGGCCTCGAAGTAACTATGGCTACACCTTC. Encoded protein: CASSQDRGRPRSNYGYTF.

This chain uses TRBV5-1 with TRBJ2-5; TRBD1 aligns across 7 bases. With 3 bases clipped from V and 5 bases from J, the junction kept 10 bases outside the gene matches. The CDR3 has 15 residues. From germline, CDR1 is SGHRS and CDR2 YFSETQ. The CDR3 is CASSSVGQVQETQYF. CDR3 coding DNA: TGCGCCAGCAGCTCGGTAGGACAGGTTCAGGAGACCCAGTACTTC.

This clonotype was seen a few times. The DNA of the CDR3 is TGTGCCAGCAGCTTTGCTACAGGGGACCGAGCCTACGAGCAGTACTTC. It yields the protein CASSFATGDRAYEQYF. The chain is built from TRBV7-9 and TRBJ2-7; TRBD1 matches 7 bases. J was trimmed by 2 bases and V by 3 bases; bases with no gene match: 10. The germline V gene has CDR1 SEHNR and CDR2 FQNEAQ (reference sequence). The CDR3 is 16 amino acids. Complete variable domain (other parts from reference TRBV7-9 and TRBJ2-7): DTGVSQNPRHKITKRGQNVTFRCDPISEHNRLYWYRQTLGQGPEFLTYFQNEAQLEKSRLLSDRFSAERPKGSFSTLEIQRTEQGDSAMYLCASSFATGDRAYEQYFGPGTRLTVT.

This clonotype was found a few times. The genes are TRBV29-1 and TRBJ2-3, with D maybe TRBD2 (7 bases). The CDR3 spans 15 residues. Deletions cut 7 bases from V and 3 bases from J, with 20 bases between. Germline V CDR1 and CDR2: SQVTM, ANQGSEA. Written as DNA, the CDR3 is TGCAGCGCAAAGGGAGGGGGGGCCAATACAGATACGCAGTATTTT. Translating gives CSAKGGGANTDTQYF.

The V gene is TRBV6-1, the J gene TRBJ2-7; D gene ambiguous. The V end was cut by 2 bases, the J end by 9 bases, with 14 bases between. In germline, CDR1 is MNHNS, CDR2 SASEGT. CDR3 length: 13 residues. In nucleotides, the CDR3 is TGTGCCAGCAGTGAACAAGGACCTTTTGGGCAGTACTTC. Protein product: CASSEQGPFGQYF.

This rearrangement joins TRBV5-1 to TRBJ2-4; a possible D gene is TRBD2 (6 bases). The closer fit of TRBJ2-7 to the DNA end suggests the J call may be wrong. CDR1 SGHRS and CDR2 YFSETQ come from the germline V gene. The CDR3 contains 14 residues. DNA for the CDR3: TGCGCCAGCAGCTTGGACAGGACTAACTACGAGCAGTACTTC. It specifies CASSLDRTNYEQYF.

The chain uses TRBV11-2 and TRBJ1-2; tentatively, D is TRBD1 (6 bases). Germline V gives CDR1 SGHAT, CDR2 FQNNGV. The length of the CDR3 is 14 residues. V was pared by 3 bases and J by 1 base, with 9 bases between. The CDR3 here is CASSLGDNNYGYTF. CDR3 nucleotide sequence: TGTGCCAGCAGCTTGGGGGACAATAACTATGGCTACACCTTC.

This clonotype has at least ten counts. The chain employs TRBV25-1 and TRBJ1-4; weak D call: TRBD1 (5 bases). This CDR3 contains 14 residues. In germline, CDR1 is MGHDK, CDR2 SYGVNS. Trimming cost V 4 bases and J 6 bases, with 12 bases left between them. In DNA form, the CDR3 reads TGTGCCAGCAGTGCCCGGGACGGAGATGAAAAACTGTTTTTT. Protein sequence: CASSARDGDEKLFF.

This clonotype was observed a few times. This chain connects TRBV6-6 to TRBJ2-5; no reliable D call. The germline V and J ends were trimmed by 5 bases and 7 bases, with 11 bases remaining between them. The length of the CDR3 is 12 residues. Germline V gives CDR1 MNHNY, CDR2 SVGAGI (reference sequence). The CDR3, as DNA: TGTGCCAGCAGTGCCAACCTGTTGACCCAGTACTTC. Translating gives CASSANLLTQYF.

The rearrangement uses TRBV9 and TRBJ1-2, with D possibly being TRBD1 (5 bases). This CDR3 has 18 residues. CDR1 is SGDLS and CDR2 is YYNGEE in the germline V gene. Between the trimmed V and J ends, which lost 0 bases and 3 bases, there was a span of 21 bases. The CDR3 DNA is TGTGCCAGCAGCGTAGAAAAACGCGGGGGACCCCTCTACTATGGCTACACCTTC. Translated, it gives CASSVEKRGGPLYYGYTF.

In its sample, this clonotype was seen a few times. The genes are TRBV29-1 and TRBJ2-7; D tentatively reads TRBD1 or TRBD2 (5 bases each). CDR1 and CDR2 from the germline V gene are SQVTM and ANQGSEA. The length of the CDR3 is 13 residues. In nucleotides, the CDR3 is TGCAGGGGGGTGCAGGAGAGGGCCTACGAGCAGTACTTC. It yields the protein CRGVQERAYEQYF.

V usage is TRBV29-1 and J usage is TRBJ1-2; no definite D call. Germline CDR1 SQVTM, CDR2 ANQGSEA. The CDR3 loop spans 13 amino acids. Trimming took 0 bases from V and 4 from J, leaving 9 bases between them. The CDR3 region has the DNA TGCAGCGTTGAAGATAACGAAACCTATGGCTACACCTTC. It encodes CSVEDNETYGYTF.

The J gene is TRBJ2-3, the V gene TRBV5-1; D is undetermined. This CDR3 region has 14 residues. Germline values: CDR1 SGHRS, CDR2 YFSETQ. Trimming took 4 bases from V and 4 from J, leaving 13 bases between them. This CDR3 reads CASSRFGPADTQYF. In DNA, the CDR3 is TGCGCCAGCAGCCGATTCGGACCAGCAGATACGCAGTATTTT.

This sequence joins TRBV2 and TRBJ1-1; TRBD1 agrees at 11 bases. The V gene's germline CDR1 is SNHLY and CDR2 FYNNEI. This CDR3 has 14 amino acids. Trimming took 9 bases from V and 1 from J; bases not matched to a gene: 4. The CDR3 sequence is CARMGQGGNTEAFF. The CDR3, as DNA: TGTGCCAGAATGGGACAGGGGGGGAACACTGAAGCTTTCTTT.

The V gene is TRBV4-1, the J gene TRBJ1-5, with 7 bases matching TRBD1. The CDR3 consists of 16 residues. Trimming at V came to 0 bases and at J to 2 bases, leaving 4 bases not matched to a gene. In germline, CDR1 is MGHRA, CDR2 YSYEKL. The CDR3 sequence: CASSQEGGRGNQPQHF. DNA for the CDR3: TGCGCCAGCAGCCAAGAAGGGGGCAGGGGCAATCAGCCCCAGCATTTT.

The chain couples TRBV4-2 to TRBJ2-2; D is perhaps TRBD1 or TRBD2 (5 bases each). V lost 4 bases, J lost 4 bases, and 10 bases lay in between. The germline gives CDR1 LGHNA, CDR2 YNFKEQ. The CDR3 sequence is 14 residues long. CDR3 residues: CASSLDGGTGELFF. The CDR3 bases are TGTGCCAGCAGCCTCGATGGGGGCACCGGGGAGCTGTTTTTT.

The chain couples TRBV18 to TRBJ2-7; either TRBD1 or TRBD2 may supply D (5 bases each). This CDR3 is 17 amino acids long. Germline V gives CDR1 KGHSH, CDR2 LQKENI. V shed 1 base and J shed 4 bases, with 20 bases lying between them. This CDR3 is CASSPLGTPHKKYEQYF. The CDR3 DNA reads as TGTGCCAGCTCACCACTGGGGACCCCGCATAAAAAGTACGAGCAGTACTTC.

The V call is TRBV7-2, the J call TRBJ1-4; no clear D gene. Trimming pared 7 bases from V and 8 bases from J, leaving 17 bases between. The germline gives CDR1 SGHTA, CDR2 FQGNSA. CDR3 length: 14 amino acids. The CDR3 sequence: CASKPSPRSEKLFF. In nucleotides, the CDR3 is TGTGCCAGCAAACCATCCCCCAGGTCCGAAAAACTGTTTTTT. Combining the CDR3 with reference TRBV7-2 and TRBJ1-4 gives the whole variable domain GAGVSQSPSNKVTEKGKDVELRCDPISGHTALYWYRQSLGQGLEFLIYFQGNSAPDKSGLPSDRFSAERTGGSVSTLTIQRTQQEDSAVYLCASKPSPRSEKLFFGSGTQLSVL.